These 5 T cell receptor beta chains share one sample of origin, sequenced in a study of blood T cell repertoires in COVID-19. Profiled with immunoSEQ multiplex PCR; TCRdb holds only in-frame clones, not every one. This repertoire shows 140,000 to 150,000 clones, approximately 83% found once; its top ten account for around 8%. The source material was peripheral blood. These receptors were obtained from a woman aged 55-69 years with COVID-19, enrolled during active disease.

The chain's CDR3 is CSVVKTPGQGTEAFF. CDR3 DNA: TGCAGCGTTGTCAAAACGCCGGGACAGGGCACTGAAGCTTTCTTT. The chain combines TRBV29-1 with TRBJ1-1, with 9 bases lining up with TRBD1. Losses at the gene ends were 4 bases for V and 4 bases for J; bases not matched to a gene: 10. Germline V gene lookup returns CDR1 SQVTM and CDR2 ANQGSEA. This CDR3 has 15 residues.

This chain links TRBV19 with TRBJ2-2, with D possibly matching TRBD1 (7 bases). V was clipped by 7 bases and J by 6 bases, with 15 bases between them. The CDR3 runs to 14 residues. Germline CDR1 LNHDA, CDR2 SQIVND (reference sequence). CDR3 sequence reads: CASKTRDSPGELFF. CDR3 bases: TGTGCCAGTAAGACGCGGGACAGCCCCGGGGAGCTGTTTTTT.

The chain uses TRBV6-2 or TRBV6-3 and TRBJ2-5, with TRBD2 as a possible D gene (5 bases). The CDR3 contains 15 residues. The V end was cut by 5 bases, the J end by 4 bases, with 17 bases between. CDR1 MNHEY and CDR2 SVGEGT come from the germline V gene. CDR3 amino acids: CASSAYRGPGETQYF. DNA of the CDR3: TGTGCCAGCAGTGCCTACCGGGGTCCGGGAGAGACCCAGTACTTC.

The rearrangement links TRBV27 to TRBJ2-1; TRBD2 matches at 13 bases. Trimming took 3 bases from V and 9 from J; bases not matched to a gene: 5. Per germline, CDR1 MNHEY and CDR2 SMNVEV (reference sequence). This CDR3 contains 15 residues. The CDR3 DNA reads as TGTGCCAGCAGTTTGGGACTAGCGGGGTTGGTTGAGCAGTTCTTC. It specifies CASSLGLAGLVEQFF.

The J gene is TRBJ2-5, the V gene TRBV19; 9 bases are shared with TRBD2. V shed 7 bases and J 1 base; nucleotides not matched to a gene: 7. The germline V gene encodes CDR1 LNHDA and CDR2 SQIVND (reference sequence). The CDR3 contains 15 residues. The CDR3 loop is CASTRTSVSQETQYF. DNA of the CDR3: TGTGCCAGTACTAGGACTAGCGTATCCCAAGAGACCCAGTACTTC.